Listed here are 26 T cell receptor beta chains from one sample, sequenced in a study of T cell responses to AZD1222 COVID-19 vaccine. Clones were read by immunoSEQ multiplex PCR, and TCRdb kept only the in-frame ones, dropping some. The repertoire consists of about 140,000 clones, with about 91% occurring once and the leading ten covering around 2.8%. This specimen consisted of peripheral blood, obtained on day 0 of AZD1222 vaccination. These receptor sequences come from an adult in good health.

This chain uses TRBV10-3 with TRBJ1-3; 10 bases match TRBD1. CDR3 size: 18 residues. Germline V CDR1 and CDR2: ENHRY, SYGVKD. The V segment lost 5 bases and the J segment 3 bases; nucleotides outside the gene matches: 13. CDR3 amino acids: CAISPTGTGDFSGNTIYF. CDR3 nucleotides: TGTGCCATCAGTCCTACCGGGACAGGGGACTTCAGTGGAAACACCATATATTTT.

The chain employs TRBV7-3 and TRBJ2-4; 7 nucleotides agree with TRBD1. CDR1 and CDR2 from the germline V gene are SGHTA and FQGTGA. The CDR3 is made up of 13 amino acids. Trimming removed 5 bases from V and 8 bases from J; junction bases left unmatched: 6. Here the CDR3 reads CASSEATGYIQYF. DNA of the CDR3: TGTGCCAGCAGCGAAGCGACAGGGTACATTCAGTACTTC.

J is TRBJ1-2 and V is TRBV4-3; D remains ambiguous. This CDR3 comprises 15 residues. Germline-derived CDR1 and CDR2 are LGHNA and YSLEER. The V gene lost 0 bases and the J gene lost 4 bases, with 12 bases spanning the gap. CDR3 sequence reads: CASSQENYLTYGYTF. CDR3 DNA: TGCGCCAGCAGCCAAGAGAATTACCTCACCTATGGCTACACCTTC.

The J gene is TRBJ2-6, the V gene TRBV6-1, with D maybe TRBD1 (5 bases). CDR3 size: 14 residues. Germline CDR1 is MNHNS and CDR2 is SASEGT. The V end was cut by 3 bases, the J end by 2 bases, with 5 bases between. The CDR3 loop is CASSDRAGANVLTF. The CDR3, as DNA: TGTGCCAGCAGTGACAGGGCTGGGGCCAACGTCCTGACTTTC.

The chain employs TRBV28 and TRBJ2-7, with D possibly being TRBD1 or TRBD2 (5 bases each). Germline loops: CDR1 MDHEN, CDR2 SYDVKM. V was trimmed by 8 bases and J by 0 bases, leaving 11 bases between them. The CDR3 is made up of 13 amino acids. CDR3 amino acids: CASQLGTSYEQYF. The CDR3 DNA reads as TGTGCCAGCCAGTTGGGGACCTCCTACGAGCAGTACTTC.

This clone was observed a single time. The chain joins TRBV6-2 or TRBV6-3 to TRBJ2-6; D ambiguous. The CDR3 runs 15 residues. V dropped 5 bases and J dropped 0 bases, with 8 bases sitting between them. In germline, CDR1 is MNHEY, CDR2 SVGEGT. The CDR3 DNA reads as TGTGCCAGCAGTGTGGATGTCTCTGGGGCCAACGTCCTGACTTTC. It is translated as CASSVDVSGANVLTF.

The chain has TRBV7-9 and TRBJ2-1; 8 bases are shared with TRBD2. Germline values: CDR1 SEHNR, CDR2 FQNEAQ (reference sequence). V was clipped by 5 bases and J by 0 bases; unmatched bases: 12. This CDR3 has 18 amino acids. CDR3 region: CASSPRYGLAGSYNEQFF. The CDR3 region has the DNA TGTGCCAGCAGCCCCCGATACGGACTAGCTGGCTCCTACAATGAGCAGTTCTTC.

The chain is built from TRBV11-3 and TRBJ2-7; possibly TRBD2 for D (7 bases). Germline loops: CDR1 SGHNT, CDR2 YENEEA. This CDR3 is 16 amino acids long. The V end lost 5 bases, the J end lost 3 bases, and 20 bases lay between the germline ends. CDR3: CASSPGSGTNIYEQYF. CDR3 sequence (DNA): TGTGCCAGCAGCCCGGGAAGCGGGACAAATATCTACGAGCAGTACTTC. The full variable domain, with the rest looked up from reference TRBV11-3 and TRBJ2-7, is EAGVVQSPRYKIIEKKQPVAFWCNPISGHNTLYWYLQNLGQGPELLIRYENEEAVDDSQLPKDRFSAERLKGVDSTLKIQPAELGDSAVYLCASSPGSGTNIYEQYFGPGTRLTVT.

The CDR3 DNA follows: TGCAGCGTTGCGACAGTAAACTATGGCTACACCTTC. As protein: CSVATVNYGYTF. The genes are TRBV29-1 and TRBJ1-2; weak D call: TRBD1 (5 bases). V was pared by 4 bases and J by 2 bases, with 8 bases between. This CDR3 contains 12 residues. CDR1 and CDR2 (germline): SQVTM, ANQGSEA.

The rearrangement uses TRBV20-1 and TRBJ2-3; TRBD2 matches 7 bases. CDR3 length equals 14 residues. Germline CDR1 is DFQATT and CDR2 is SNEGSKA (reference sequence). Trimming took 3 bases from V and 1 from J; bases not matched to a gene: 4. This CDR3 reads CSASVGGGTDTQYF. CDR3 coding DNA: TGCAGTGCTAGTGTGGGGGGGGGCACAGATACGCAGTATTTT.

The chain recombines TRBV2 with TRBJ1-1; D gene unclear. In germline, CDR1 is SNHLY, CDR2 FYNNEI. With 4 bases removed from V and 0 bases from J, the gap between germline ends came to 6 bases. The CDR3 is 13 residues long. CDR3 in amino acids: CASSAQLNTEAFF. The CDR3 bases are TGTGCCAGCAGTGCCCAGCTGAACACTGAAGCTTTCTTT.

This chain joins TRBV5-1 and TRBJ1-1, with 7 bases lining up with TRBD1. V lost 3 bases to trimming and J lost 3 bases; unmatched junction nucleotides: 5. In germline, CDR1 is SGHRS, CDR2 YFSETQ. The CDR3 sequence is 14 residues long. CDR3 in DNA: TGCGCCAGCAGCTCCAGACAGGGCTACACTGAAGCTTTCTTT. Its translation is CASSSRQGYTEAFF.

The chain recombines TRBV5-1 with TRBJ2-2; 10 nucleotides align to TRBD1. Germline trimming cut 2 bases from V and 7 bases from J; bases unmatched to any gene: 11. CDR3 length equals 17 residues. Germline V CDR1 and CDR2: SGHRS, YFSETQ. The CDR3 bases are TGCGCCAGCAGCTTTTTATCGACAGGGGGCATTAGCGGGGAGCTGTTTTTT. Protein: CASSFLSTGGISGELFF.

The chain links TRBV7-2 to TRBJ2-3, with TRBD2 identical over 8 bases. With 2 bases clipped from V and 2 bases from J, the junction kept 6 bases outside the gene matches. CDR3 length equals 16 residues. Germline CDR1 reads SGHTA; CDR2 reads FQGNSA. The chain's CDR3 is CASSLMAGGLTDTQYF. As DNA, the CDR3 is TGTGCCAGCAGCTTAATGGCGGGGGGCCTCACAGATACGCAGTATTTT. Variable domain in full (rest from reference TRBV7-2 and TRBJ2-3): GAGVSQSPSNKVTEKGKDVELRCDPISGHTALYWYRQSLGQGLEFLIYFQGNSAPDKSGLPSDRFSAERTGGSVSTLTIQRTQQEDSAVYLCASSLMAGGLTDTQYFGPGTRLTVL.

The genes are TRBV27 and TRBJ2-3, with D perhaps TRBD2 (5 bases). Per the germline V gene, CDR1 is MNHEY and CDR2 is SMNVEV (reference sequence). V lost 7 bases, J lost 9 bases, and 17 bases lay in between. The CDR3 is 13 amino acids. The CDR3 spells CASKSPGFPTQYF. The CDR3, as DNA: TGTGCCAGCAAAAGTCCGGGGTTCCCGACGCAGTATTTT.

V usage is TRBV11-3 and J usage is TRBJ1-1; D gene uncertain. The CDR3 loop spans 14 amino acids. Trimming removed 1 base from V and 4 bases from J, with 10 bases in between. Germline CDR1 and CDR2: SGHNT and YENEEA. The CDR3 reads CASSLGGDITEAFF. In nucleotides, the CDR3 is TGTGCCAGCAGCTTAGGAGGCGATATCACTGAAGCTTTCTTT.

The chain joins TRBV7-9 to TRBJ1-2; D is unclear. CDR3 size: 13 residues. Germline CDR1 is SEHNR and CDR2 is FQNEAQ (reference sequence). Trimming pared 2 bases from V and 4 bases from J, leaving 8 bases between. CDR3 sequence reads: CASSLNSGYGYTF. As DNA, the CDR3 is TGTGCCAGCAGCTTAAACAGTGGCTATGGCTACACCTTC.

V and J are TRBV27 and TRBJ2-5, with TRBD2 matching 12 bases. V shed 3 bases and J 5 bases; nucleotides not matched to a gene: 7. This CDR3 is 16 amino acids long. CDR1 is MNHEY, CDR2 SMNVEV, per germline (reference sequence). CDR3 sequence reads: CASSLLRTSGVETQYF. The DNA of the CDR3 is TGTGCCAGCAGTTTGCTACGGACTAGCGGGGTGGAGACCCAGTACTTC.

This chain uses TRBV27 with TRBJ1-1; D gene uncertain. Germline V lookup: CDR1 MNHEY, CDR2 SMNVEV (reference sequence). The CDR3 is 13 residues long. Trimming took off 6 bases at V and 4 bases at J, with 12 bases between the two ends. The CDR3 coding sequence is TGTGCCAGCAGCCCACCGGTGGGCACTGAAGCTTTCTTT. This gives the protein CASSPPVGTEAFF.

The genes are TRBV3-1 (or the pseudogene TRBV3-2) and TRBJ1-5, with 7 nucleotides matching TRBD1. The CDR3 spans 17 residues. V trimming: 3 bases; J trimming: 3 bases; junction bases outside the gene matches: 11. Looked up from germline, CDR1 is LGHDT and CDR2 is YNNKEL (reference sequence). The CDR3 loop is CASSHTYPGQYNQPQHF. The CDR3 DNA follows: TGTGCCAGCAGCCACACATACCCGGGACAGTACAATCAGCCCCAGCATTTT.

The V call is TRBV18, the J call TRBJ1-2; D uncertain. Trimming left V 3 bases short and J 2 bases short, with 10 bases between. CDR3 length equals 14 residues. Germline V gives CDR1 KGHSH, CDR2 LQKENI. The CDR3 here is CASSPGIKNYGYTF. CDR3 DNA sequence: TGTGCCAGCTCACCGGGGATAAAGAACTATGGCTACACCTTC.

The chain has TRBV7-9 and TRBJ2-7, with D possibly being TRBD1 (5 bases). The V gene lost 5 bases and the J gene lost 7 bases, with 15 bases spanning the gap. The germline V gene encodes CDR1 SEHNR and CDR2 FQNEAQ (reference sequence). The CDR3 covers 13 residues. Here the CDR3 reads CASSARQPSEQYF. The CDR3 DNA is TGTGCCAGCAGCGCCCGACAGCCGTCTGAGCAGTACTTC. Together with reference TRBV7-9 and TRBJ2-7, the CDR3 gives the full variable domain: DTGVSQNPRHKITKRGQNVTFRCDPISEHNRLYWYRQTLGQGPEFLTYFQNEAQLEKSRLLSDRFSAERPKGSFSTLEIQRTEQGDSAMYLCASSARQPSEQYFGPGTRLTVT.

The rearrangement uses TRBV7-2 and TRBJ1-4; D may be TRBD1 (5 bases). Germline CDR1 and CDR2: SGHTA and FQGNSA. The CDR3 runs to 16 residues. V lost 3 bases and J 3 bases, leaving 14 bases between the germline ends. CDR3 nucleotides: TGTGCCAGCAGCTTCCGCCGATCAGGGTCTAATGAAAAACTGTTTTTT. It encodes CASSFRRSGSNEKLFF.

The chain is built from TRBV2 and TRBJ2-7; D is uncertain. The V and J ends lost 7 bases and 3 bases respectively, with 10 bases between them. From germline, CDR1 is SNHLY and CDR2 FYNNEI. The CDR3 is 12 amino acids. CDR3 region: CASNAESYEQYF. The DNA for the CDR3 is TGTGCCAGCAATGCGGAGAGCTACGAGCAGTACTTC. Based on the CDR3 plus reference TRBV2 and TRBJ2-7, the full variable domain is EPEVTQTPSHQVTQMGQEVILRCVPISNHLYFYWYRQILGQKVEFLVSFYNNEISEKSEIFDDQFSVERPDGSNFTLKIRSTKLEDSAMYFCASNAESYEQYFGPGTRLTVT.

This clone was counted a single time. The genes are TRBV4-2 and TRBJ1-2, with a possible D match to TRBD1 (5 bases). CDR1 and CDR2 from the germline V gene are LGHNA and YNFKEQ. The CDR3 spans 12 residues. Between the trimmed V and J ends, which lost 2 bases and 7 bases, there was a span of 8 bases. The CDR3 loop is CASSQPGLGYTF. In DNA form, the CDR3 reads TGTGCCAGCAGCCAACCGGGACTTGGCTACACCTTC.

This chain uses TRBV6-1 with TRBJ2-4; D ambiguous. V was trimmed by 2 bases and J by 7 bases, leaving 12 bases between them. The CDR3 is 14 amino acids. Germline-derived CDR1 and CDR2 are MNHNS and SASEGT. CDR3 nucleotide sequence: TGTGCCAGCAGTGAAATGGCAGGTTCCAACATTCAGTACTTC. This sequence encodes CASSEMAGSNIQYF.